This T cell receptor (beta chain) was found in a study of T-cell memory formation after mild COVID-19. TCRdb reprocessed the 5' RACE reads with MiXCR, giving one entry per CDR3 protein. The sample records about 340,000 distinct CDR3 sequences, roughly 15% being singletons. This CDR3 has 15 amino acids. CDR1 and CDR2 from the germline V gene are DFQATT and SNEGSKA (reference sequence). V lost 0 bases to trimming and J lost 2 bases, with 11 bases between them. This TCR was recovered from a young man who had mild COVID-19 (a few samples of this study predate the infection). Cell type and time point are not known. The material sequenced was PBMCs or a T cell subset sorted from them (not recorded which). V and J are TRBV20-1 and TRBJ1-5, with a weak D call TRBD1 (5 bases). CDR3 protein: CSARDRERGNQPQHF. The DNA of the CDR3 is TGCAGTGCTAGAGACAGGGAGCGGGGCAATCAGCCCCAGCATTTT.